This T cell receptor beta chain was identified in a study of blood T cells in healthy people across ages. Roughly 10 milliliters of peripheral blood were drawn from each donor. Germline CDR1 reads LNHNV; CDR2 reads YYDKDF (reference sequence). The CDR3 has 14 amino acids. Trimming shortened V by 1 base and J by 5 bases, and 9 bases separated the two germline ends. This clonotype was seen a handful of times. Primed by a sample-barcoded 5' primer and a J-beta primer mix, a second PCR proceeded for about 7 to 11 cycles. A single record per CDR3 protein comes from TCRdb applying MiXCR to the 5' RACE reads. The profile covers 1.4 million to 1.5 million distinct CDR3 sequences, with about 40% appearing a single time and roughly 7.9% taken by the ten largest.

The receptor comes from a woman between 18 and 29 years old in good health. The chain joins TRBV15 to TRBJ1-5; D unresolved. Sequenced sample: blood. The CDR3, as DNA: TGTGCCACCAGCAGAGGCAGAGAAGATCAGCCCCAGCATTTT. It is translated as CATSRGREDQPQHF.